These T cell receptor beta chains were read from a single sample in a study of T-cell reconstitution after alpha-beta-depleted transplantation in children. One entry per CDR3 protein, called by TCRdb with MiXCR from the PCR reads. The table has 330,000 or so distinct CDR3 sequences, 7.5% to 9% seen once. The sample was peripheral blood, taken 360 days after TCRalphabeta/CD19-depleted stem cell transplant. The origin of the receptors is a female patient between 2 and 10 years old who had a stem cell transplant for Fanconi anemia, so the T cells may come from the graft donor. The CDR3 runs from the conserved cysteine through the conserved F or W. D genes are given only for firm matches. Clone size is stated in some rows and not others, as once, few, many or a class when expanded.

CDR3 protein	CDR3 DNA	clone size	D gene	J gene	V gene
CASSLSPTVGELFF	TGTGCCAGCAGTTTATCACCGACGGTCGGGGAGCTGTTTTTT	many	-	TRBJ2-2	TRBV28
CASSLRRSGGAYNEQFF	TGTGCCAGCAGCTTACGCCGGAGCGGGGGGGCGTACAATGAGCAGTTCTTC	few	TRBD2	TRBJ2-1	TRBV7-2
CASSLVAREENPLDNEQFF	TGTGCCAGCAGCTTAGTCGCCCGGGAGGAAAACCCCTTAGACAATGAGCAGTTCTTC	many	TRBD2	TRBJ2-1	TRBV7-2
CASSQAEGLNYGYTF	TGTGCCAGCAGCCAAGCGGAGGGCCTTAACTATGGCTACACCTTC	many	-	TRBJ1-2	TRBV4-2
CAISVTQGYEQYF	TGTGCCATCAGTGTGACTCAGGGGTACGAGCAGTACTTC	few	-	TRBJ2-7	TRBV10-3
CASSHQLGSGELFF	TGCGCCAGCAGCCACCAGTTGGGGTCCGGGGAGCTGTTTTTT	many	-	TRBJ2-2	TRBV4-1
CASSLAGGPLATDTQYF	TGTGCCAGCAGCTTAGCGGGAGGGCCATTGGCCACAGATACGCAGTATTTT	many	TRBD2	TRBJ2-3	TRBV7-8
CAIRDGTGEEGYTF	TGTGCCATCAGGGACGGGACAGGGGAAGAAGGCTACACCTTC	many	TRBD1	TRBJ1-2	TRBV10-3
CASSYAGQVNNEQFF	TGTGCCAGCAGTTATGCGGGACAGGTAAACAATGAGCAGTTCTTC	many	TRBD1	TRBJ2-1	TRBV6-5
CASSPATSAGGRKQYF	TGTGCCAGCAGCCCTGCTACTAGCGCTGGGGGGAGGAAGCAGTACTTC	few	TRBD2	TRBJ2-7	TRBV6-2/TRBV6-3
CASSPSREFPTGELFF	TGTGCCAGCAGCCCATCCAGGGAATTCCCCACCGGGGAGCTGTTTTTT	few	-	TRBJ2-2	TRBV7-8
CASSQGGPSGGLYNEQFF	TGTGCCAGCAGCCAAGGGGGCCCAAGCGGGGGCCTATACAATGAGCAGTTCTTC	few	TRBD2	TRBJ2-1	TRBV3-1
CASSYRDRGPDTQYF	TGTGCCAGCAGCTACCGGGACAGGGGGCCAGATACGCAGTATTTT	-	TRBD1	TRBJ2-3	TRBV28
CASSLEGPNWNEQFF	TGCGCCAGCAGCTTGGAGGGACCCAATTGGAATGAGCAGTTCTTC	many	-	TRBJ2-1	TRBV5-1
CASSLDARLANYGYTF	TGCGCCAGCAGCTTGGATGCCCGCCTCGCTAACTATGGCTACACCTTC	-	-	TRBJ1-2	TRBV5-1
CAISEPGLAGGETQYF	TGTGCCATCAGTGAGCCGGGACTAGCGGGAGGTGAGACGCAGTATTTT	many	TRBD2	TRBJ2-3	TRBV10-3
CAISPSSYTEAFF	TGTGCCATCAGCCCAAGTTCCTACACTGAAGCTTTCTTT	many	-	TRBJ1-1	TRBV10-3
CASSFTGEDWSPLHF	TGCGCCAGCAGCTTCACAGGGGAAGATTGGTCACCCCTCCACTTT	many	TRBD1	TRBJ1-6	TRBV5-1
CASSTTTRSPSYEQYF	TGTGCCAGCAGTACGACTACCAGGTCCCCCTCCTACGAGCAGTACTTC	many	-	TRBJ2-7	TRBV27
CASSKVNLNTDTQYF	TGTGCCAGCAGCAAAGTCAACCTCAACACAGATACGCAGTATTTT	many	-	TRBJ2-3	TRBV21-1
CANGPPYSNQPQHF	TGTGCCAACGGACCGCCGTATAGCAATCAGCCCCAGCATTTT	few	-	TRBJ1-5	TRBV6-1
CATSREERSPSEKLFF	TGTGCCACCAGCAGAGAAGAAAGGTCGCCTAGTGAAAAACTGTTTTTT	-	-	TRBJ1-4	TRBV15
CSVGSVRGGPQHF	TGCAGCGTTGGCAGCGTGCGGGGGGGGCCCCAGCATTTT	many	-	TRBJ1-5	TRBV29-1
CASSLRAHETGVTGELFF	TGTGCCAGCAGCTTAAGAGCCCACGAGACAGGAGTTACCGGGGAGCTGTTTTTT	many	-	TRBJ2-2	TRBV7-6
CASPSGLSYNEQFF	TGTGCCAGCCCGAGCGGGCTCTCCTACAATGAGCAGTTCTTC	many	-	TRBJ2-1	TRBV21-1
CATSDTGNEQFF	TGTGCCACCAGTGATACAGGGAATGAGCAGTTCTTC	-	-	TRBJ2-1	TRBV24-1
CASSPGQGGGYTF	TGTGCCAGCAGCCCGGGACAGGGGGGAGGCTACACCTTC	many	TRBD1	TRBJ1-2	TRBV28
CSATLSATNEKLFF	TGCAGTGCAACACTGAGCGCAACTAATGAAAAACTGTTTTTT	many	-	TRBJ1-4	TRBV20-1
CASSRTRDSGYTQYF	TGTGCCAGCAGCCGCACCAGGGACTCAGGGTATACGCAGTATTTT	-	-	TRBJ2-3	TRBV7-2
CSARDPLREPNQPQHF	TGCAGTGCTAGAGATCCCCTCCGGGAGCCGAATCAGCCCCAGCATTTT	-	-	TRBJ1-5	TRBV20-1
CATGQGDYEQYF	TGTGCCACGGGACAGGGAGACTACGAGCAGTACTTC	many	TRBD1	TRBJ2-7	TRBV10-3
CASSDYRSSYNEQFF	TGTGCCAGCAGCGACTACAGGAGCTCCTACAATGAGCAGTTCTTC	many	-	TRBJ2-1	TRBV7-2
CASSTRTGGFGYTF	TGTGCCAGCAGCACCCGGACAGGGGGATTTGGCTACACCTTC	many	TRBD1	TRBJ1-2	TRBV9
CASSLSGAATNEKLFF	TGTGCCAGCAGTTTATCGGGGGCTGCAACTAATGAAAAACTGTTTTTT	few	-	TRBJ1-4	TRBV28
CASSIGNNNEQFF	TGTGCCAGTAGTATAGGAAACAACAATGAGCAGTTCTTC	few	-	TRBJ2-1	TRBV19
CASSSQDPGNTIYF	TGCGCCAGCAGCTCACAGGATCCTGGAAACACCATATATTTT	many	-	TRBJ1-3	TRBV5-1
CATSRDQAGTQYF	TGTGCCACCAGCAGAGATCAGGCGGGGACCCAGTACTTC	many	-	TRBJ2-5	TRBV15
CASSLYPGDWNIQYF	TGTGCCAGCAGCTTGTATCCGGGGGACTGGAACATTCAGTACTTC	many	-	TRBJ2-4	TRBV11-2
CASSSPGQPQHF	TGTGCCAGCAGCTCCCCAGGACAGCCCCAGCATTTT	few	-	TRBJ1-5	TRBV7-9
CASSLEGAYEQFF	TGCGCCAGCAGCTTGGAGGGTGCCTATGAGCAGTTCTTC	many	-	TRBJ2-1	TRBV5-1
CSALTGAGNEKLFF	TGCAGTGCTCTTACAGGGGCCGGTAATGAAAAACTGTTTTTT	many	TRBD1	TRBJ1-4	TRBV20-1
CATGPNLAGAFNEQFF	TGTGCCACCGGACCAAACCTAGCGGGGGCGTTCAATGAGCAGTTCTTC	many	TRBD2	TRBJ2-1	TRBV15
CSARLAPYNEQFF	TGCAGTGCTCGGCTAGCCCCCTACAATGAGCAGTTCTTC	many	-	TRBJ2-1	TRBV20-1
CSARTGATLNYGYTF	TGCAGTGCTAGGACAGGGGCAACCCTTAACTATGGCTACACCTTC	few	TRBD1	TRBJ1-2	TRBV20-1
CASSFTMNTEAFF	TGCGCCAGCAGCTTCACTATGAACACTGAAGCTTTCTTT	-	-	TRBJ1-1	TRBV5-1
CASSPSLAGGYIEQFF	TGTGCCAGCAGCCCATCTCTAGCGGGAGGGTACATTGAGCAGTTCTTC	-	TRBD2	TRBJ2-1	TRBV7-7
CASSSEPGGYGYTF	TGTGCCAGCAGCTCCGAACCGGGGGGCTATGGCTACACCTTC	-	-	TRBJ1-2	TRBV7-3
CASSLMLKHGNEKLFF	TGTGCCAGCAGCTTGATGTTGAAGCACGGGAATGAAAAACTGTTTTTT	-	-	TRBJ1-4	TRBV5-6
CSVTPSRALSGNTEAFF	TGCAGCGTGACCCCCTCTCGCGCATTGAGCGGGAACACTGAAGCTTTCTTT	many	-	TRBJ1-1	TRBV29-1
CASRHPPPSDVDSPLHF	TGTGCCAGCAGACACCCACCTCCCAGCGATGTGGATTCACCCCTCCACTTT	-	-	TRBJ1-6	TRBV28
CASSSIAYEQYF	TGTGCCAGCAGCTCTATAGCCTACGAGCAGTACTTC	-	-	TRBJ2-7	TRBV11-2
CTSRGPQETQYF	TGCACCAGCCGGGGACCTCAAGAGACCCAGTACTTC	-	-	TRBJ2-5	TRBV1
CASSFFASNEQFF	TGCGCCAGCAGCTTTTTCGCTAGCAATGAGCAGTTCTTC	many	-	TRBJ2-1	TRBV5-1
CSARFHEQFF	TGCAGCGCAAGGTTTCATGAGCAGTTCTTC	few	-	TRBJ2-1	TRBV29-1
CASSSLDTYNEQFF	TGTGCCAGCTCATCCCTGGACACATACAATGAGCAGTTCTTC	many	-	TRBJ2-1	TRBV18
CASSLGTVGYNEQFF	TGTGCCAGCAGCTTAGGTACGGTCGGCTACAATGAGCAGTTCTTC	many	-	TRBJ2-1	TRBV13